These 9 T cell receptor beta chains came from one sample sequenced in a study of cytomegalovirus exposure and HLA in healthy donors. TCRdb keeps only in-frame clones here, not all; method: immunoSEQ multiplex PCR. This sample carries over 200,000 clones, approximately 87% of them seen once, and the ten largest clones take roughly 6%. Material for sequencing was PBMCs. The origin of the receptors is a young woman in good health and CMV-seronegative.

The chain has TRBV5-1 and TRBJ1-5; D is possibly TRBD1 (5 bases). Germline CDR1 reads SGHRS; CDR2 reads YFSETQ. V was trimmed by 7 bases and J by 0 bases, leaving 14 bases between them. The CDR3 is made up of 15 amino acids. The DNA for the CDR3 is TGCGCCAGCTGTCCGGGGCCGGGTAGCAATCAGCCCCAGCATTTT. Its protein is CASCPGPGSNQPQHF. Combining the CDR3 with reference TRBV5-1 and TRBJ1-5 gives the whole variable domain KAGVTQTPRYLIKTRGQQVTLSCSPISGHRSVSWYQQTPGQGLQFLFEYFSETQRNKGNFPGRFSGRQFSNSRSEMNVSTLELGDSALYLCASCPGPGSNQPQHFGDGTRLSIL.

This chain links TRBV28 with TRBJ2-1, with D perhaps TRBD1 (6 bases). V shed 5 bases and J shed 2 bases, with 16 bases lying between them. The length of the CDR3 is 16 residues. Germline-derived CDR1 and CDR2 are MDHEN and SYDVKM. DNA for the CDR3: TGTGCCAGCAGTCGAACAGGGTCGCGAGCCTACAATGAGCAGTTCTTC. Translated, it gives CASSRTGSRAYNEQFF. Complete variable domain (other parts from reference TRBV28 and TRBJ2-1): DVKVTQSSRYLVKRTGEKVFLECVQDMDHENMFWYRQDPGLGLRLIYFSYDVKMKEKGDIPEGYSVSREKKERFSLILESASTNQTSMYLCASSRTGSRAYNEQFFGPGTRLTVL.

This CDR3 reads CATSGGQGPTDTQYF. CDR3 sequence (DNA): TGTGCCACCAGCGGGGGACAGGGTCCCACAGATACGCAGTATTTT. V gene TRBV2 combines with J gene TRBJ2-3; weak D call: TRBD1 (9 bases). Trimming cost V 10 bases and J 2 bases, with 19 bases left between them. Germline loops: CDR1 SNHLY, CDR2 FYNNEI. The CDR3 extends over 15 amino acids.

The V call is TRBV2, the J call TRBJ2-1, with 7 nucleotides matching TRBD2. Unmatched junction bases numbered 9, after V lost 6 bases and J lost 1 base. This CDR3 spans 16 amino acids. The germline V gene encodes CDR1 SNHLY and CDR2 FYNNEI. This chain's CDR3 is CASSGVGGDSYNEQFF. For the CDR3, the DNA is TGTGCCAGCAGCGGGGTTGGGGGGGATTCCTACAATGAGCAGTTCTTC.

The chain couples TRBV9 to TRBJ2-1; D perhaps matches TRBD2 (5 bases). Per germline, CDR1 SGDLS and CDR2 YYNGEE. V was clipped by 4 bases and J by 5 bases, with 16 bases between them. The CDR3 is made up of 15 amino acids. The DNA of the CDR3 is TGTGCCAGCAGCACCATGGTAGGAGGAGACAATGAGCAGTTCTTC. Amino acids: CASSTMVGGDNEQFF.

Here the CDR3 reads CASSDGRLPGETQYF. The CDR3 DNA reads as TGTGCCAGCAGCGACGGTCGCCTCCCGGGGGAGACCCAGTACTTC. The chain links TRBV9 to TRBJ2-5, with TRBD2 as a possible D gene (5 bases). The CDR3 has 15 residues. CDR1 is SGDLS and CDR2 is YYNGEE in the germline V gene. Trimming removed 3 bases from V and 5 bases from J, with 17 bases in between.

V gene TRBV29-1 combines with J gene TRBJ2-7; D is possibly TRBD1 (5 bases). Germline values: CDR1 SQVTM, CDR2 ANQGSEA. This CDR3 contains 12 residues. With 5 bases removed from V and 5 bases from J, the gap between germline ends came to 13 bases. The CDR3 region is CSVRGRADEQYF. CDR3 nucleotides: TGCAGCGTTCGTGGCAGGGCGGACGAGCAGTACTTC.

The chain uses TRBV2 and TRBJ2-1; 7 bases line up with TRBD2. CDR3 length: 16 amino acids. The trim removed 4 bases at V and 0 bases at J, leaving 6 bases unmatched. Germline assignment: CDR1 SNHLY and CDR2 FYNNEI. CDR3 nucleotide sequence: TGTGCCAGCAGTGGACGCGGGGGTAGCTCCTACAATGAGCAGTTCTTC. This translates into CASSGRGGSSYNEQFF.

The gene calls are TRBV18 and TRBJ2-5, with a possible D match to TRBD1 (7 bases). The CDR3 runs 15 residues. V lost 2 bases, J lost 2 bases, and 12 bases lay in between. Germline-derived CDR1 and CDR2 are KGHSH and LQKENI. As DNA, the CDR3 is TGTGCCAGCTCACCAGGGGCGGGACAGCAAGAGACCCAGTACTTC. Translating it yields CASSPGAGQQETQYF.